This is a list of T cell receptor beta chains from one sample in a study of blood T cell repertoires in COVID-19. Clones were sequenced by immunoSEQ multiplex PCR, and TCRdb holds only the in-frame ones, with some missing. The sample contains roughly 270,000 clones, roughly 80% of which appear only once. The sequenced sample consisted of PBMCs or T cells enriched from blood (not recorded which). The receptor set was obtained from a man between 35 and 55 years old who had been exposed to COVID-19. The CDR3 runs from the conserved cysteine through the conserved F or W. A D gene is named only where the DNA matches it firmly. Clone sizes are given selectively: once, few, many, or a class where the clone is expanded.

TRBV7-9	NA	NA	TRBJ1-2	TGTGCCAGCAGCCTCATTTCGACAGACGGGTATGGCTACACCTTC	CASSLISTDGYGYTF
TRBV7-9	NA	few	TRBJ2-7	TGTGCCAGCAGCTTAGCTCTGAGGGACGAGCAGTACTTC	CASSLALRDEQYF
TRBV11-2	NA	NA	TRBJ1-5	TGTGCCAGCAGCTTAAAGGACCCGGGGAAGCCCCAGCATTTT	CASSLKDPGKPQHF
TRBV5-4	TRBD1	few	TRBJ1-2	TGTGCCACCACCCCGGGACAGGGGACCTATGGCTACACCTTC	CATTPGQGTYGYTF
TRBV6-5	NA	many	TRBJ2-5	TGTGCCAGCAGCAAACAAGAGACCCAGTACTTC	CASSKQETQYF
TRBV5-6	NA	NA	TRBJ1-2	TGTGCCAGCAGCCCTGAACAGTCTTACTATGGCTACACCTTC	CASSPEQSYYGYTF
TRBV25-1	TRBD1	NA	TRBJ1-4	TGTGCCAGCAGTGAAACCCGACAGGGTGGGATAAGGGGAAAACTGTTTTTT	CASSETRQGGIRGKLFF
TRBV5-1	NA	few	TRBJ1-3	TGCGCCAGCAGCTTGCCGAGGAGCTCTGGAAACACCATATATTTT	CASSLPRSSGNTIYF
TRBV4-1	NA	many	TRBJ1-1	TGCGCCAGCAGCCAGAAAGGAGTGGCGTACACTGAAGCTTTCTTT	CASSQKGVAYTEAFF
TRBV27	TRBD2	few	TRBJ2-6	TGTGCCAGCAGTTCGTTAGCGGGAGAACCCGGGGCCAACGTCCTGACTTTC	CASSSLAGEPGANVLTF
TRBV27	TRBD1	NA	TRBJ1-5	TGTGCCAGCGGGGACAGGGGGGCCCAGCCCCAGCATTTT	CASGDRGAQPQHF
TRBV19	NA	NA	TRBJ1-4	TGTGCCAGTAGTATTCGGGGGACGATAGAAAAACTGTTTTTT	CASSIRGTIEKLFF
TRBV24-1	TRBD1	NA	TRBJ2-7	TGTGCCACCAGTGACGGACAGGGGGGCTCCTACGAGCAGTACTTC	CATSDGQGGSYEQYF
TRBV7-3	TRBD2	NA	TRBJ2-2	TGTGCCAGCAGCATAATACCGGGACTAAAAAATCCCGGGGAGCTGTTTTTT	CASSIIPGLKNPGELFF